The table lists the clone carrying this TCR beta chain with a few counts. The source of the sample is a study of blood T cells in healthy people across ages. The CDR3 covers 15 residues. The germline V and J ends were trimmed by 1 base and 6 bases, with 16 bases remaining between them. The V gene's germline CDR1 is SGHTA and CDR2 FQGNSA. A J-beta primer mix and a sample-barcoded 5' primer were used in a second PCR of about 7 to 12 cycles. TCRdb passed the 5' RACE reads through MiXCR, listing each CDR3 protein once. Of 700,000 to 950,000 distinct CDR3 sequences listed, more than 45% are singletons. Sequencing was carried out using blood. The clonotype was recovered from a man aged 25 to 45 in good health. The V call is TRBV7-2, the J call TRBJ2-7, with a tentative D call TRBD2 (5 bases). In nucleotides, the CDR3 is TGTGCCAGCAGCTTAGGCCTTCTAGCTTCCCTCGAGCAGTACTTC. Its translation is CASSLGLLASLEQYF.